This record looks at one T cell receptor (beta chain) sequence and its context. The source of the sample is a study of glioma-infiltrating T cells after dendritic cell vaccination. On the study more broadly: Treatment, given 2003 to 2012, was autologous tumor lysate-pulsed dendritic cell vaccination.

Only patients with spare fresh-frozen tumor and over two years of follow-up were included. Input was around 2.1 ug genomic DNA, or all available if less. Data came from immunoSEQ multiplex PCR; TCRdb stores just in-frame clones and leaves some out. The data contain fewer than 35,000 clones, around nine tenths of them singletons. Material: blood, obtained before dendritic cell vaccination. This clonotype originated in a human donor with glioblastoma.

CDR3 coding DNA: TGTGCCAGCAGCCGGAGGATCACCTTTAGCGGGGGGCCGCGGTATGAGCAGTTCTTC. This encodes CASSRRITFSGGPRYEQFF. The chain is built from TRBV7-2 and TRBJ2-1; the match to TRBD2 covers 10 bases. After removal of 5 bases from V and 8 bases from J, the junction contained 21 bases not matched to a gene. This CDR3 is built from 19 residues. Germline V gene data show CDR1 as SGHTA and CDR2 as FQGNSA.